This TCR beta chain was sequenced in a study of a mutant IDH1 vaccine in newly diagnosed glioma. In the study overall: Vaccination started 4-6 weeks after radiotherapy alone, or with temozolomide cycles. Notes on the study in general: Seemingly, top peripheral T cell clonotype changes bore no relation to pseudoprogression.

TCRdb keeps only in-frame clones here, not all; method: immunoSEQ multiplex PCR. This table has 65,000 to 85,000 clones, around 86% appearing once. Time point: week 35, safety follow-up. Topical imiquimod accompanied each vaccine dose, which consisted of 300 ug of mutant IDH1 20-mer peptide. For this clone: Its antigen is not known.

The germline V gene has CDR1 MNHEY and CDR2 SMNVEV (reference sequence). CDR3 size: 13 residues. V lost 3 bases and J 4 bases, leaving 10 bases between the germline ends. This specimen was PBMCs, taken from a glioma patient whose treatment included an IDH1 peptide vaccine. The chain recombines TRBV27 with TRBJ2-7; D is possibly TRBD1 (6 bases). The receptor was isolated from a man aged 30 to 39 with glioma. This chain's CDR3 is CASSFQDRYEQYF. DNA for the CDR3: TGTGCCAGCAGTTTTCAGGACAGATACGAGCAGTACTTC.